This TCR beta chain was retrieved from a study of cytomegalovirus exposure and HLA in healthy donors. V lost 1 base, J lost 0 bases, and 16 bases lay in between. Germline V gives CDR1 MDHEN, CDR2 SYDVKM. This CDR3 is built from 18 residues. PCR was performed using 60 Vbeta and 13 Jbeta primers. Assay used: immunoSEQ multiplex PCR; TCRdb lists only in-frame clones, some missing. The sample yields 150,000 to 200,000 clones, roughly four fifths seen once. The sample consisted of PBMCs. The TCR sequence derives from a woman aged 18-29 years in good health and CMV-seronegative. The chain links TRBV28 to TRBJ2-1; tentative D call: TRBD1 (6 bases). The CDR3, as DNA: TGTGCCAGCAGTTTATCCCCCCGGACAGCTATCTCCTACAATGAGCAGTTCTTC. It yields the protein CASSLSPRTAISYNEQFF. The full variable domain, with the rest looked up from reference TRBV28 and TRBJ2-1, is DVKVTQSSRYLVKRTGEKVFLECVQDMDHENMFWYRQDPGLGLRLIYFSYDVKMKEKGDIPEGYSVSREKKERFSLILESASTNQTSMYLCASSLSPRTAISYNEQFFGPGTRLTVL.